This T cell receptor beta chain comes out of a study of T cell responses to AZD1222 COVID-19 vaccine. Whole-study results and caveats: White British donors predominated, females outnumbered males, and clonal diversity was possibly underestimated. None of the repertoires were sampled until the peak T cell response had passed. There were vaccine-associated CD4 TCRs across spike, dominant at 160-218 and 743-854.

With respect to this clone: Its antigen is not identified.

Clones were sequenced by immunoSEQ multiplex PCR, and TCRdb holds only the in-frame ones, with some missing. The sample contains some 89,000 clones, more than 75% of which appear only once. V was cut by 6 bases and J by 4 bases, with 12 bases left in between. Germline V lookup: CDR1 MNHEY, CDR2 SVGAGI. This CDR3 is built from 13 residues. This TCR came from an adult in good health. This sequence joins TRBV6-5 and TRBJ2-5; the D is unclear. The source was peripheral blood, collected on day 0 of MenACWY control vaccination. CDR3 residues: CASRFSGGETQYF. The CDR3 DNA reads as TGTGCCAGCAGGTTCTCGGGTGGAGAGACCCAGTACTTC.